The clone carrying this T cell receptor (beta chain) was seen repeatedly, ten times or more. Its antigen is as yet unknown. This entry comes from a study of identical twins. Broader study findings: Within beta out-of-frame sequences, the excess sharing observed between twins was weaker. Models underestimated out-of-frame TCR alpha sharing in monozygotic twins.

The CDR3 totals 11 residues. Per the germline V gene, CDR1 is KGHSH and CDR2 is LQKENI. Trimming took 3 bases from V and 5 from J, leaving 5 bases between them. MiXCR, applied by TCRdb to the 5' RACE reads, yields one record per CDR3 protein. The data contain roughly 350,000 distinct CDR3 sequences, about 9% of them singletons. The chain recombines TRBV18 with TRBJ2-7, with D unresolved. Sequenced input: naive T cells sorted from blood. The sequence was collected from a woman in her forties or fifties in good health. The CDR3 loop reads CASSPKDEQYF. The CDR3 DNA is TGTGCCAGCTCACCGAAAGACGAGCAGTACTTC.